The T cell receptor beta chain under discussion was sequenced for a study of beta chain features in type 1 diabetes. As for the study in general: The examined sorted cells totaled approximately 110 million across samples.

Over 95% purity was reached by all sorted populations. General study findings and limits: Within the patient group, naive, central memory and Treg TCRB repertoires appeared more similar to each other than within healthy donors. TCRB CDR3 length was moderately but significantly reduced in all four CD4+ subsets of Type 1 diabetes patients.

Worth noting for this clone: What it binds is not known.

Reverse transcribing all isolated RNA meant expressed TCRB transcripts were sequenced. Produced via immunoSEQ multiplex PCR; TCRdb's table is partial and in-frame only. Of under 850,000 clones listed, about an eighth are singletons. In germline, CDR1 is SGHAT, CDR2 FQDESV (reference sequence). This CDR3 is 13 amino acids long. The V and J ends lost 7 bases and 1 base respectively, with 10 bases between them. The chain carries TRBV11-1 and TRBJ1-1; no definite D call. The receptor's source is a man aged 18 to 35 with type 1 diabetes. The sample was naive CD4+ T cells from blood. The CDR3 spells CASKEEQNTEAFF. The CDR3 DNA follows: TGTGCCAGCAAGGAGGAGCAGAACACTGAAGCTTTCTTT.